One sample yielded the 3 T cell receptor beta chains listed below, sequenced in a study of blood T cell repertoires in COVID-19. The protocol was immunoSEQ multiplex PCR, while the TCRdb copy is restricted to in-frame clones and leaves out a portion. The sample includes 150,000 to 200,000 clones, around 82% seen only once; the top ten take 4% to 6.5%. Sequenced sample: PBMCs or T cells enriched from blood (not recorded which). These receptors originate from a woman aged 55-69 years with acute COVID-19.

The gene calls are TRBV18 and TRBJ1-2; 9 bases are shared with TRBD1. V gave up 2 bases and J gave up 1 base; unmatched junction bases: 5. Germline V lookup: CDR1 KGHSH, CDR2 LQKENI. This CDR3 region has 16 residues. The CDR3 here is CASSPGRDRDNYGYTF. The CDR3, as DNA: TGTGCCAGCTCACCAGGGCGGGACAGGGATAACTATGGCTACACCTTC.

The chain has TRBV18 and TRBJ2-2; tentatively, D is TRBD2 (5 bases). Germline V gene data show CDR1 as KGHSH and CDR2 as LQKENI. This CDR3 contains 16 residues. Trimming left V 3 bases short and J 2 bases short, with 13 bases between. For the CDR3, the DNA is TGTGCCAGCTCACCCGGAGTGGGAGCTAACACCGGGGAGCTGTTTTTT. It codes for CASSPGVGANTGELFF.

V usage is TRBV7-9 and J usage is TRBJ2-1; 7 nucleotides agree with TRBD2. CDR1 is SEHNR, CDR2 FQNEAQ, per germline (reference sequence). This CDR3 has 11 residues. The CDR3 loop reads CAGGGANEQFF. Here the CDR3 DNA reads TGTGCGGGGGGGGGTGCAAATGAGCAGTTCTTC.